These 13 T cell receptor beta chains were sequenced from one sample in a study of cytomegalovirus exposure and HLA in healthy donors. Researchers ran the PCR with 60 Vbeta and 13 Jbeta primers. Using immunoSEQ multiplex PCR, the repertoire was profiled, and TCRdb retains in-frame clones only, with some absent. The repertoire holds under 100,000 clones, around 62% seen once, with around 5% in the top ten. Sequencing input: PBMCs. These receptors came from a woman aged 30 to 39 in good health and CMV-seropositive.

This chain links TRBV2 with TRBJ2-3; D uncertain. This CDR3 comprises 15 residues. Germline values: CDR1 SNHLY, CDR2 FYNNEI. The germline V and J ends were trimmed by 4 bases and 4 bases, with 15 bases remaining between them. CDR3 protein: CASSARGVKADTQYF. As DNA, the CDR3 is TGTGCCAGCAGTGCTAGAGGTGTGAAGGCAGATACGCAGTATTTT.

The chain couples TRBV6-5 to TRBJ1-1; 9 nucleotides agree with TRBD1. With 5 bases clipped from V and 4 bases from J, the junction kept 8 bases outside the gene matches. Germline CDR1 reads MNHEY; CDR2 reads SVGAGI. The CDR3 spans 15 residues. DNA for the CDR3: TGTGCCAGCAGTCGCGAGGGACAGGGTTCCACTGAAGCTTTCTTT. Amino acid sequence: CASSREGQGSTEAFF.

The chain carries TRBV6-1 and TRBJ2-1; 9 bases map to TRBD2. Germline V gives CDR1 MNHNS, CDR2 SASEGT. Unmatched junction bases numbered 3, after V lost 3 bases and J lost 3 bases. This CDR3 comprises 15 residues. The CDR3 sequence is CASSEELAGYNEQFF. CDR3 bases: TGTGCCAGCAGTGAGGAACTAGCGGGCTACAATGAGCAGTTCTTC.

This clone was observed a single time. V and J are TRBV18 and TRBJ2-7; 10 positions match TRBD1. Germline loops: CDR1 KGHSH, CDR2 LQKENI. The CDR3 is made up of 16 amino acids. V gave up 3 bases and J gave up 2 bases; unmatched junction bases: 7. The CDR3 region is CASSPLDRGIPYEQYF. CDR3 in DNA: TGTGCCAGCTCACCGTTGGACAGGGGGATCCCCTACGAGCAGTACTTC. The complete variable domain, with remaining parts taken from reference TRBV18 and TRBJ2-7, reads NAGVMQNPRHLVRRRGQEARLRCSPMKGHSHVYWYRQLPEEGLKFMVYLQKENIIDESGMPKERFSAEFPKEGPSILRIQQVVRGDSAAYFCASSPLDRGIPYEQYFGPGTRLTVT.

The V call is TRBV5-6, the J call TRBJ1-3, with 8 bases fitting TRBD1. V lost 1 base to trimming and J lost 10 bases; unmatched junction nucleotides: 7. The CDR3 consists of 14 residues. Germline values: CDR1 SGHDT, CDR2 YYEEEE. The CDR3: CASSLRQGAETIYF. Here the CDR3 DNA reads TGTGCCAGCAGCTTGCGGCAGGGGGCTGAAACCATATATTTT. The whole variable domain, remainder taken from reference TRBV5-6 and TRBJ1-3, is DAGVTQSPTHLIKTRGQQVTLRCSPKSGHDTVSWYQQALGQGPQFIFQYYEEEERQRGNFPDRFSGHQFPNYSSELNVNALLLGDSALYLCASSLRQGAETIYFGEGSWLTVV.

This clone came up a few times. This sequence joins TRBV4-3 and TRBJ1-2; a possible D gene is TRBD1 (5 bases). This CDR3 comprises 16 residues. V was shortened by 0 bases and J by 4 bases, with 15 bases between the two germline ends. CDR1 and CDR2 from the germline V gene are LGHNA and YSLEER. The CDR3 DNA reads TGCGCCAGCAGCCAAGACAACCTGGGGCGGACCTATGGCTACACCTTC. Translating it yields CASSQDNLGRTYGYTF.

This sequence joins TRBV5-1 and TRBJ1-1, with D maybe TRBD1 (5 bases). V dropped 3 bases and J dropped 3 bases, with 9 bases sitting between them. In germline, CDR1 is SGHRS, CDR2 YFSETQ. The CDR3 contains 13 residues. The CDR3 nucleotides are TGCGCCAGCAGCTCCCGACAGTACACTGAAGCTTTCTTT. This encodes CASSSRQYTEAFF.

The chain carries TRBV18 and TRBJ1-1; D may be TRBD1 (5 bases). Germline V CDR1 and CDR2: KGHSH, LQKENI. V lost 2 bases and J 1 base, leaving 14 bases between the germline ends. This CDR3 is built from 16 residues. The DNA of the CDR3 is TGTGCCAGCTCACCATTAGGCCAGGGAGGGAACACTGAAGCTTTCTTT. Its translation is CASSPLGQGGNTEAFF.

J is TRBJ2-3 and V is TRBV4-2; 13 positions agree with TRBD2. This CDR3 is built from 16 residues. Trimming removed 6 bases from V and 0 bases from J; junction bases left unmatched: 3. Germline V CDR1 and CDR2: LGHNA, YNFKEQ. CDR3 sequence (DNA): TGTGCCAGCAGTCGACTAGCGGGGGGAAGCACAGATACGCAGTATTTT. Translation: CASSRLAGGSTDTQYF.

The genes are TRBV6-5 and TRBJ1-1, with D hard to call. Trimming stripped 5 bases from V and 5 bases from J, with 15 bases between. CDR1 is MNHEY and CDR2 is SVGAGI in the germline V gene. The CDR3 length is 14 residues. This CDR3 reads CASSEVFGGTEAFF. The CDR3 region has the DNA TGTGCCAGCAGTGAGGTTTTCGGAGGGACTGAAGCTTTCTTT.

This clone has a handful of counts. The chain links TRBV6-5 to TRBJ2-1; 7 bases fit TRBD2. Per the germline V gene, CDR1 is MNHEY and CDR2 is SVGAGI. V dropped 5 bases and J dropped 8; count of bases not matched to a gene: 12. This CDR3 spans 15 amino acids. In DNA form, the CDR3 reads TGTGCCAGCAGTCGTAGCGGGCGACCGGTGGATGAGCAGTTCTTC. It codes for CASSRSGRPVDEQFF.

The J gene is TRBJ2-5, the V gene TRBV4-2; the match to TRBD2 covers 7 bases. In germline, CDR1 is LGHNA, CDR2 YNFKEQ. CDR3 size: 14 residues. Germline trimming cut 2 bases from V and 2 bases from J; bases unmatched to any gene: 2. In DNA, the CDR3 is TGTGCCAGCAGCCAACGGCGGGGGCAAGAGACCCAGTACTTC. It encodes CASSQRRGQETQYF.

This rearrangement joins TRBV7-3 to TRBJ2-3, with D tentatively TRBD1 (5 bases). V gave up 5 bases and J gave up 2 bases, with 20 bases separating them. There are 17 residues in the CDR3. The V gene's germline CDR1 is SGHTA and CDR2 FQGTGA. The DNA for the CDR3 is TGTGCCAGCAGCCATCCCCCGGCAGGGCCTTCCACAGATACGCAGTATTTT. This sequence encodes CASSHPPAGPSTDTQYF.